The 28 T cell receptor beta chains below come from one sample, sequenced in a study of identical twins (dated by TCRdb to about 2016). Libraries were constructed by 5' RACE. These reads were obtained on an Illumina HiSeq 2000. TCRdb's own reprocessing of the public reads used fastp at Q25 and MiXCR and kept productive beta chains. Each record represents a unique CDR3 protein, reported with the most common genes and DNA among its rows. Here the sample has about 300,000 distinct CDR3 sequences; more than 9% occur a single time. Jointly, the top ten make up around 7.8% of the sample. The same sample was also used in a study of yellow fever vaccine responses in identical twins.

Sequencing used CD8+ T cells sorted from blood. These receptors were taken from a woman in her late teens or twenties in good health.

The CDR3 region has the DNA TGCGCCAGCAGCTTGGTGGGAAGCGAGCCCTACGAGCAGTACTTC. This codes for CASSLVGSEPYEQYF. This chain connects TRBV5-1 to TRBJ2-7; D ambiguous. Per germline, CDR1 SGHRS and CDR2 YFSETQ. V was shortened by 0 bases and J by 2 bases, with 12 bases between the two germline ends. CDR3 length equals 15 residues. Based on the CDR3 plus reference TRBV5-1 and TRBJ2-7, the full variable domain is KAGVTQTPRYLIKTRGQQVTLSCSPISGHRSVSWYQQTPGQGLQFLFEYFSETQRNKGNFPGRFSGRQFSNSRSEMNVSTLELGDSALYLCASSLVGSEPYEQYFGPGTRLTVT.

Regarding this clonotype: Being one base from a much bigger clone, this may be a read error. The chain links TRBV20-1 to TRBJ2-7; D gene uncertain. The germline V and J ends were trimmed by 2 bases and 5 bases, with 13 bases remaining between them. Germline CDR1 reads DFQATT; CDR2 reads SNEGSKA (reference sequence). The CDR3 runs to 13 residues. The CDR3 is CSARSSFDHEQYF. The CDR3 DNA follows: TGCAGTGCTAGATCCAGTTTTGACCACGAGCAGTACTTC.

The table lists this clonotype with many counts. Germline and junction disagree at one end, which may indicate a read error. V and J are TRBV25-1 and TRBJ2-7, with D perhaps TRBD1 or TRBD2 (6 bases each). Germline values: CDR1 MGHDK, CDR2 SYGVNS. The CDR3 is 12 residues long. For the CDR3, the DNA is TGCGCCAGCAGTGAGGGGGGCTACGAGCAGTACTTC. Translation: CASSEGGYEQYF.

CDR3 sequence: CATSNEQYF. The CDR3 DNA follows: TGTGCCACCAGTAACGAGCAGTACTTC. The chain couples TRBV24-1 to TRBJ2-7; no clear D gene. V was cut by 6 bases and J by 5 bases, with 1 base left in between. CDR1 and CDR2 from the germline V gene are KGHDR and SFDVKD. The CDR3 consists of 9 residues.

This clonotype has just a few counts. The chain couples TRBV14 to TRBJ1-2; weak D call: TRBD1 (5 bases). CDR1 is SGHDN, CDR2 FVKESK, per germline. Between the trimmed V and J ends, which lost 4 bases and 5 bases, there was a span of 14 bases. This CDR3 has 14 residues. The CDR3 nucleotides are TGTGCCAGCAGCCGACACGGGACGACGTATGGCTACACCTTC. Protein: CASSRHGTTYGYTF.

The chain has TRBV7-9 and TRBJ1-1; TRBD1 matches 7 bases. Germline values: CDR1 SEHNR, CDR2 FQNEAQ (reference sequence). V lost 8 bases to trimming and J lost 0 bases; unmatched junction nucleotides: 3. The CDR3 sequence is 13 residues long. CDR3 region: CASGTAVNTEAFF. CDR3 sequence (DNA): TGTGCCAGCGGGACAGCAGTGAACACTGAAGCTTTCTTT.

The chain joins TRBV11-1 to TRBJ2-1, with 9 bases fitting TRBD2. The CDR3 spans 18 residues. The ends lost 3 bases at V and 4 bases at J; junction bases unmatched: 13. Germline-derived CDR1 and CDR2 are SGHAT and FQDESV (reference sequence). CDR3 in amino acids: CASSLYVGLAGVYNEQFF. CDR3 nucleotides: TGTGCCAGCAGCTTGTACGTGGGCTTAGCGGGGGTTTACAATGAGCAGTTCTTC.

This clonotype was counted at least ten times. The V and J genes are TRBV3-1 and TRBJ2-1, with 12 bases that match TRBD2. V shed 0 bases, J shed 8 bases, and the junction held 5 bases outside the gene matches. Germline V gene lookup returns CDR1 LGHDT and CDR2 YNNKEL (reference sequence). The CDR3 consists of 16 residues. CDR3 protein: CASSQDSTSGSYEQFF. Written as DNA, the CDR3 is TGTGCCAGCAGCCAAGATTCGACTAGCGGGAGCTATGAGCAGTTCTTC.

This chain uses TRBV7-9 with TRBJ2-5; 8 bases agree with TRBD1. CDR1 and CDR2 (germline): SEHNR, FQNEAQ (reference sequence). With 5 bases clipped from V and 3 bases from J, the junction kept 5 bases outside the gene matches. This CDR3 is built from 14 residues. CDR3 sequence reads: CASSVSGGEETQYF. The CDR3 nucleotides read TGTGCCAGCAGCGTATCAGGGGGCGAAGAGACCCAGTACTTC.

This clonotype was counted many times. The chain carries TRBV12-3 or TRBV12-4 and TRBJ1-5; weak D call: TRBD1 (6 bases). The CDR3 has 16 residues. With 1 base removed from V and 6 bases from J, the gap between germline ends came to 16 bases. The CDR3: CASSLGGGARGQPQHF. CDR3 bases: TGTGCCAGCAGTTTAGGTGGGGGGGCGCGCGGTCAGCCCCAGCATTTT.

This clonotype appeared a few times. The chain is built from TRBV12-3 or TRBV12-4 and TRBJ2-1, with 7 bases matching TRBD2. Trimming removed 5 bases from V and 14 bases from J; junction bases left unmatched: 3. The CDR3 spans 10 residues. CDR3 DNA: TGTGCCAGCAGTGGGGGGGGGAAGTTCTTC. This translates into CASSGGGKFF.

This chain links TRBV27 with TRBJ2-1, with TRBD1 identical over 9 bases. With V trimmed by 3 bases and J by 4 bases, 1 base remained unmatched. The V gene's germline CDR1 is MNHEY and CDR2 SMNVEV (reference sequence). The CDR3 totals 14 residues. The CDR3 nucleotides read TGTGCCAGCAGTTTCGGGACAGGGTACAATGAGCAGTTCTTC. Amino acid sequence: CASSFGTGYNEQFF.

The chain joins TRBV20-1 to TRBJ2-1; perhaps TRBD1 as D (6 bases). V was cut by 3 bases and J by 0 bases, with 9 bases left in between. This CDR3 has 14 amino acids. The V gene's germline CDR1 is DFQATT and CDR2 SNEGSKA (reference sequence). This chain's CDR3 is CSASGQNSYNEQFF. CDR3 nucleotide sequence: TGCAGTGCTAGTGGACAGAACTCCTACAATGAGCAGTTCTTC.

This clonotype was observed at least ten times. The chain combines TRBV12-3 or TRBV12-4 with TRBJ2-5; perhaps TRBD1 as D (6 bases). The CDR3 spans 15 residues. V was clipped by 6 bases and J by 1 base, with 15 bases between them. The DNA of the CDR3 is TGTGCCAGCAGCTTTACCGCAGGGGCCCAAGAGACCCAGTACTTC. This gives the protein CASSFTAGAQETQYF.

V usage is TRBV6-1 and J usage is TRBJ2-3; tentatively, D is TRBD2 (6 bases). V was shortened by 6 bases and J by 6 bases, with 19 bases between the two germline ends. Looked up from germline, CDR1 is MNHNS and CDR2 is SASEGT. This CDR3 has 15 residues. CDR3 loop: CASSLNGGSTDTQYF. As DNA, the CDR3 is TGTGCCAGCAGCCTCAACGGGGGTTCCACGGATACGCAGTATTTT.

The gene calls are TRBV7-9 and TRBJ2-7; 12 bases map to TRBD1. CDR1 is SEHNR and CDR2 is FQNEAQ in the germline V gene (reference sequence). V dropped 9 bases and J dropped 7; count of bases not matched to a gene: 10. The CDR3 spans 14 residues. CDR3 sequence reads: CASESGQGADEQYF. The CDR3 DNA reads TGTGCCAGTGAATCGGGACAGGGGGCGGATGAGCAGTACTTC.

This clonotype was seen only a few times. The rearrangement links TRBV2 to TRBJ2-1; D remains unclear. The germline V and J ends were trimmed by 1 base and 2 bases, with 6 bases remaining between them. CDR3 length: 14 amino acids. From germline, CDR1 is SNHLY and CDR2 FYNNEI. CDR3 sequence (DNA): TGTGCCAGCAGTGAAGTCAGAACCTACAATGAGCAGTTCTTC. It encodes CASSEVRTYNEQFF.

The chain is built from TRBV7-9 and TRBJ1-1; unclear D gene. CDR3 length: 14 residues. V was trimmed by 5 bases and J by 0 bases, leaving 10 bases between them. From germline, CDR1 is SEHNR and CDR2 FQNEAQ (reference sequence). The CDR3: CASSRTEMNTEAFF. CDR3 nucleotide sequence: TGTGCCAGCAGCCGGACCGAGATGAACACTGAAGCTTTCTTT. The variable domain in full, with the rest retrieved from reference TRBV7-9 and TRBJ1-1, is DTGVSQNPRHKITKRGQNVTFRCDPISEHNRLYWYRQTLGQGPEFLTYFQNEAQLEKSRLLSDRFSAERPKGSFSTLEIQRTEQGDSAMYLCASSRTEMNTEAFFGQGTRLTVV.

The rearrangement uses TRBV20-1 and TRBJ2-1; 11 nucleotides match TRBD1. The CDR3 sequence is 17 residues long. Germline V gene data show CDR1 as DFQATT and CDR2 as SNEGSKA (reference sequence). With V trimmed by 2 bases and J by 2 bases, 8 bases remained unmatched. The CDR3 bases are TGCAGTGCTAGATCCGGACAGGGGGCGGCCCCCTACAATGAGCAGTTCTTC. Amino acids: CSARSGQGAAPYNEQFF.

The rearrangement links TRBV7-9 to TRBJ1-4, with D maybe TRBD1 (5 bases). The CDR3 totals 15 residues. V was cut by 4 bases and J by 6 bases, with 15 bases left in between. CDR1 is SEHNR, CDR2 FQNEAQ, per germline (reference sequence). The CDR3 DNA follows: TGTGCCAGCAGCTCGACAGTGGCGAGCGATGAAAAACTGTTTTTT. The encoded protein is CASSSTVASDEKLFF.

The chain has TRBV13 and TRBJ2-7; possible D gene TRBD2, 5 bases. Per the germline V gene, CDR1 is PRHDT and CDR2 is FYEKMQ (reference sequence). V was cut by 5 bases and J by 5 bases, with 10 bases left in between. The CDR3 length is 12 residues. CDR3 region: CASSSGLNEQYF. The CDR3 DNA sequence: TGTGCCAGCAGCAGCGGACTCAACGAGCAGTACTTC.

This sequence joins TRBV4-2 and TRBJ2-1; D could derive from TRBD1 or TRBD2 (5 bases each). CDR3 length: 16 amino acids. The ends were cut back, 0 bases at V and 4 bases at J, with 13 bases in the middle. The V gene's germline CDR1 is LGHNA and CDR2 YNFKEQ. The CDR3 spells CASSQEGEREYNEQFF. For the CDR3, the DNA is TGTGCCAGCAGCCAAGAGGGGGAGAGGGAATACAATGAGCAGTTCTTC.

The chain employs TRBV25-1 and TRBJ1-4, with D possibly matching TRBD1 (5 bases). Trimming removed 5 bases at V and 8 bases at J, with 15 bases between. Per germline, CDR1 MGHDK and CDR2 SYGVNS. CDR3 size: 14 residues. The CDR3 here is CASSPLRVGEKLFF. CDR3 nucleotides: TGTGCCAGCAGTCCCCTCAGGGTGGGGGAAAAACTGTTTTTT.

This chain connects TRBV4-1 to TRBJ1-4; TRBD1 matches at 7 bases. This CDR3 comprises 14 residues. Germline CDR1 reads MGHRA; CDR2 reads YSYEKL. The junction had 7 bases not matched to a gene; V was cut back by 6 bases and J by 6 bases. CDR3 nucleotides: TGCGCCAGCAGTCTCTCCAGGGGGGATGAAAAACTGTTTTTT. Its protein is CASSLSRGDEKLFF.

The V gene is TRBV6-1, the J gene TRBJ2-7, with D unresolved. Germline lookup yields CDR1 MNHNS and CDR2 SASEGT. V dropped 4 bases and J dropped 0 bases, with 13 bases sitting between them. The CDR3 contains 15 residues. The CDR3 sequence is CASSAVVSASYEQYV. The CDR3 DNA sequence: TGTGCCAGCAGTGCCGTCGTCAGCGCCTCCTACGAGCAGTACGTC.

This sequence joins TRBV4-1 and TRBJ1-4; the D is unclear. V gave up 0 bases and J gave up 3 bases, with 5 bases separating them. This CDR3 is 14 amino acids long. Germline V gene data show CDR1 as MGHRA and CDR2 as YSYEKL. Written as DNA, the CDR3 is TGCGCCAGCAGCCAAGAACACGCTAATGAAAAACTGTTTTTT. As protein: CASSQEHANEKLFF.

V and J are TRBV19 and TRBJ2-1; D unresolved. The germline V and J ends were trimmed by 3 bases and 7 bases, with 16 bases remaining between them. CDR3 length: 15 amino acids. Germline V gives CDR1 LNHDA, CDR2 SQIVND (reference sequence). The CDR3 bases are TGTGCCAGTAGTATTTTATCCCAGACTGGGAATGAGCAGTTCTTC. It is translated as CASSILSQTGNEQFF.

This clonotype was seen only a few times. The V call is TRBV4-1, the J call TRBJ2-5; TRBD2 aligns across 7 bases. Per germline, CDR1 MGHRA and CDR2 YSYEKL. V was clipped by 3 bases and J by 2 bases; unmatched bases: 3. This CDR3 spans 14 amino acids. CDR3 nucleotide sequence: TGCGCCAGCAGCCACGCGGGACTACAAGAGACCCAGTACTTC. Its protein is CASSHAGLQETQYF.